This TCR beta chain was recorded in a study of T cell changes during pregnancy in multiple sclerosis. V lost 7 bases to trimming and J lost 0 bases; unmatched junction nucleotides: 6. The germline V gene encodes CDR1 MDHEN and CDR2 SYDVKM. The CDR3 sequence is 15 residues long. Sequenced by immunoSEQ multiplex PCR; TCRdb stores in-frame clones only, minus some. The sample has fewer than 50,000 clones; approximately 94% are singletons. The sequence came from a female donor with multiple sclerosis, enrolled in a pregnancy study. The source was CD8+ T cells from peripheral blood mononuclear cells, collected before pregnancy. The chain is built from TRBV28 and TRBJ1-2; 9 nucleotides align to TRBD1. The CDR3 sequence is CASTTGQGANYGYTF. The CDR3 nucleotides read TGTGCCAGCACCACGGGACAGGGCGCTAACTATGGCTACACCTTC.